Presented here are 16 T cell receptor beta chains from one specimen sequenced in a study of CD8 T cells in ankylosing spondylitis. TCRdb recomputed calls from the 5' RACE reads with MiXCR, one row per CDR3 protein. In the table there are over 200,000 distinct CDR3 sequences, over 9.5% of which are singletons. Sequencing was carried out using blood, either unsorted or a sorted T cell fraction (not recorded which). These receptors originate from a male donor with ankylosing spondylitis or in good health (not recorded which).

This clonotype was detected ten times or more. The CDR3: CSAKPPGGQGQPQHF. For the CDR3, the DNA is TGCAGTGCTAAGCCCCCAGGGGGGCAAGGTCAGCCCCAGCATTTT. V is TRBV20-1 and J is TRBJ1-5; 7 bases are a match to TRBD1. Germline CDR1 is DFQATT and CDR2 is SNEGSKA (reference sequence). Germline trimming cut 4 bases from V and 6 bases from J; bases unmatched to any gene: 12. The CDR3 consists of 15 residues.

A note on this clonotype: A much larger clone lies one base from this, so it may be a read error. The V gene is TRBV5-1, the J gene TRBJ2-3, with D tentatively TRBD2 (6 bases). The length of the CDR3 is 15 residues. Germline V gene data show CDR1 as SGHRS and CDR2 as YFSETQ. Trimming pared 4 bases from V and 10 bases from J, leaving 22 bases between. The DNA of the CDR3 is TGCGCCAGCAGCCTAGATGGCGGGGAGCCTCATTCGCAGTATTTT. Protein sequence: CASSLDGGEPHSQYF.

The table lists this clonotype with many counts. The rearrangement links TRBV29-1 to TRBJ1-2; 8 bases line up with TRBD1. The CDR3 has 15 residues. CDR1 SQVTM and CDR2 ANQGSEA come from the germline V gene. Losses at the gene ends were 0 bases for V and 3 bases for J; bases not matched to a gene: 6. The CDR3 protein is CSVEDHGTGDYGYTF. For the CDR3, the DNA is TGCAGCGTTGAAGATCATGGGACAGGCGACTATGGCTACACCTTC.

The table lists this clonotype with many counts. The chain carries TRBV20-1 and TRBJ2-7, with a tentative D call TRBD1 (6 bases). There are 12 residues in the CDR3. The V and J ends lost 6 bases and 2 bases respectively, with 11 bases between them. In germline, CDR1 is DFQATT, CDR2 SNEGSKA (reference sequence). The CDR3 nucleotides are TGCAGTGCAAGGACAGACCCCTACGAGCAGTACTTC. Its protein product is CSARTDPYEQYF.

This clonotype was picked up many times. The chain recombines TRBV9 with TRBJ2-3; TRBD1 might be the D (5 bases). The germline V gene encodes CDR1 SGDLS and CDR2 YYNGEE. The germline V and J ends were trimmed by 0 bases and 5 bases, with 10 bases remaining between them. This CDR3 region has 14 residues. Here the CDR3 reads CASSVAPRVDTQYF. The CDR3 DNA sequence: TGTGCCAGCAGCGTAGCCCCCAGGGTAGATACGCAGTATTTT.

This rearrangement joins TRBV7-3 to TRBJ2-6; D is perhaps TRBD1 (6 bases). V lost 2 bases and J lost 2, with 10 bases in between. The germline V gene has CDR1 SGHTA and CDR2 FQGTGA. This CDR3 has 16 residues. The CDR3 is CASSLDPGAGANVLTF. CDR3 bases: TGTGCCAGCAGCTTAGATCCAGGGGCTGGGGCCAACGTCCTGACTTTC.

In its sample, this clonotype was seen a few times. V is TRBV5-1 and J is TRBJ1-3; D perhaps matches TRBD1 (5 bases). CDR3 size: 15 residues. CDR1 is SGHRS, CDR2 YFSETQ, per germline. The germline V and J ends were trimmed by 0 bases and 8 bases, with 15 bases remaining between them. This chain's CDR3 is CASSLESGPPDTIYF. The CDR3 nucleotides are TGCGCCAGCAGCTTGGAATCAGGGCCGCCTGACACCATATATTTT.

This clonotype was detected a few times. The chain recombines TRBV7-2 with TRBJ2-7; TRBD2 might be the D (8 bases). Deletions cut 5 bases from V and 3 bases from J, with 17 bases between. The CDR3 contains 15 residues. The germline V gene has CDR1 SGHTA and CDR2 FQGNSA. The CDR3 is CASSTGAGGLYEQYF. The CDR3 nucleotides are TGTGCCAGCAGCACAGGGGCGGGGGGACTCTACGAGCAGTACTTC.

This clonotype came up a few times. J is TRBJ2-1 and V is TRBV11-2; 9 nucleotides align to TRBD2. The CDR3 spans 18 residues. Losses at the gene ends were 2 bases for V and 3 bases for J; bases not matched to a gene: 11. The germline V gene has CDR1 SGHAT and CDR2 FQNNGV. Written as DNA, the CDR3 is TGTGCCAGCAGCTTAAACCTGCCGCGGGGGGGCCTCTACAATGAGCAGTTCTTC. Translated: CASSLNLPRGGLYNEQFF.

This clonotype was counted ten times or more. The rearrangement uses TRBV7-2 and TRBJ2-2; no reliable D call. Germline lookup yields CDR1 SGHTA and CDR2 FQGNSA. The CDR3 is 13 residues long. Trimming left V 4 bases short and J 5 bases short, with 8 bases between. The CDR3 DNA reads as TGTGCCAGCAGCTCACTGGGGACCGGGGAGCTGTTTTTT. Its translation is CASSSLGTGELFF. Complete variable domain (other parts from reference TRBV7-2 and TRBJ2-2): GAGVSQSPSNKVTEKGKDVELRCDPISGHTALYWYRQSLGQGLEFLIYFQGNSAPDKSGLPSDRFSAERTGGSVSTLTIQRTQQEDSAVYLCASSSLGTGELFFGEGSRLTVL.

There are many counts of this clonotype. A read error may produce the germline difference seen at one junction end. V usage is TRBV12-3 or TRBV12-4 and J usage is TRBJ2-1; possibly TRBD2 for D (5 bases). CDR3 length: 10 amino acids. CDR3: CASSLTRRNF. Written as DNA, the CDR3 is TGTGCCAGCAGTTTGACCCGGAGGAACTTC.

This clonotype was found many times. The V call is TRBV20-1, the J call TRBJ2-7; D is perhaps TRBD1 (6 bases). The V and J ends lost 6 bases and 6 bases respectively, with 12 bases between them. The CDR3 has 11 residues. Looked up from germline, CDR1 is DFQATT and CDR2 is SNEGSKA (reference sequence). CDR3 nucleotides: TGCAGTGCAGAGACAGGCGCCGAGCAGTACTTC. This gives the protein CSAETGAEQYF.

The chain employs TRBV7-9 and TRBJ2-7; TRBD1 might be the D (7 bases). The germline V and J ends were trimmed by 5 bases and 3 bases, with 17 bases remaining between them. CDR1 is SEHNR, CDR2 FQNEAQ, per germline (reference sequence). CDR3 length: 15 residues. CDR3 nucleotide sequence: TGTGCCAGCAGCCTTGGGGGGACAGACCTCTACGAGCAGTACTTC. It translates to CASSLGGTDLYEQYF.

This clonotype was counted many times. V usage is TRBV5-6 and J usage is TRBJ1-2; no clear D gene. The length of the CDR3 is 12 residues. V lost 4 bases and J 3 bases, leaving 7 bases between the germline ends. Per the germline V gene, CDR1 is SGHDT and CDR2 is YYEEEE. Written as DNA, the CDR3 is TGTGCCAGCAGCCTGAGGGACTATGGCTACACCTTC. Its translation is CASSLRDYGYTF.

This clonotype was counted ten times or more. This rearrangement joins TRBV3-1 to TRBJ1-5; possibly TRBD1 for D (6 bases). The length of the CDR3 is 14 residues. Germline V gene data show CDR1 as LGHDT and CDR2 as YNNKEL (reference sequence). The germline V and J ends were trimmed by 2 bases and 6 bases, with 11 bases remaining between them. The CDR3 reads CASSQMLGGQPQHF. The CDR3, as DNA: TGTGCCAGCAGCCAAATGTTAGGGGGTCAGCCCCAGCATTTT. Together with reference TRBV3-1 and TRBJ1-5, the CDR3 gives the full variable domain: DTAVSQTPKYLVTQMGNDKSIKCEQNLGHDTMYWYKQDSKKFLKIMFSYNNKELIINETVPNRFSPKSPDKAHLNLHINSLELGDSAVYFCASSQMLGGQPQHFGDGTRLSIL.

There are many counts of this clonotype. The chain carries TRBV5-1 and TRBJ1-5, with D possibly being TRBD1 (5 bases). The CDR3 loop spans 15 amino acids. Germline loops: CDR1 SGHRS, CDR2 YFSETQ. The V and J ends lost 0 bases and 6 bases respectively, with 13 bases between them. The CDR3 region is CASSLDGGGSQPQHF. The CDR3 coding sequence is TGCGCCAGCAGCTTGGATGGGGGAGGGAGTCAGCCCCAGCATTTT.